Shown below are 4 T cell receptor beta chains from a single sample sequenced in a study of blood T cell repertoires in COVID-19 (dated by TCRdb to 2019 to 2021). The library was generated by the immunoSEQ multiplex PCR assay. What TCRdb holds here is the immuneACCESS table cut down to in-frame rearrangements. Part of the clones is not present; checked against another copy, under half of the missing clones reflect an unresolved V gene, and the others are unexplained. Recorded for this sample are hundreds of thousands of clones; roughly 92% of them occurred a single time. The top ten clones comprise 0.7% to 0.85% of the sample. The sequencing sample was made of peripheral blood. The receptors stem from a man aged 55 to 70 with COVID-19, enrolled during active disease.

V and J are TRBV4-3 and TRBJ2-2; 7 bases line up with TRBD1. The CDR3 totals 20 residues. Trimming cost V 0 bases and J 6 bases; bases outside gene matches: 19. Germline V gene data show CDR1 as LGHNA and CDR2 as YSLEER. For the CDR3, the DNA is TGCGCCAGCAGCCAAGATGGGGCTCTTGGGACAGCTAAGTGGGCCGGGGAGCTGTTTTTT. Amino acids: CASSQDGALGTAKWAGELFF.

This rearrangement joins TRBV5-1 to TRBJ2-5, with 8 nucleotides matching TRBD2. Germline CDR1 and CDR2: SGHRS and YFSETQ. The CDR3 spans 14 residues. With V trimmed by 7 bases and J by 2 bases, 7 bases remained unmatched. This chain's CDR3 is CASAPRGGQETQYF. For the CDR3, the DNA is TGCGCCAGCGCCCCCCGCGGGGGGCAAGAGACCCAGTACTTC.

This chain joins TRBV5-1 and TRBJ1-2; 9 bases agree with TRBD1. Germline V lookup: CDR1 SGHRS, CDR2 YFSETQ. V lost 5 bases and J lost 3; bases outside the gene matches: 8. The CDR3 totals 15 residues. The CDR3 sequence is CASRRTGEVDYGYTF. The CDR3 coding sequence is TGCGCCAGCAGAAGGACAGGGGAGGTAGACTATGGCTACACCTTC.

V usage is TRBV29-1 and J usage is TRBJ1-4, with 7 nucleotides matching TRBD1. CDR1 and CDR2 from the germline V gene are SQVTM and ANQGSEA. The junction had 3 bases not matched to a gene; V was cut back by 4 bases and J by 7 bases. The CDR3 is made up of 12 amino acids. As DNA, the CDR3 is TGCAGCGTTGGAGGGGGCTCTGAAAAACTGTTTTTT. This gives the protein CSVGGGSEKLFF.